These 28 T cell receptor beta chains came from one sample sequenced in a study of post-analysis software for immune sequencing data. Points from the study as a whole: Included in a set of a handful of TRBV segments more frequent in patients than controls were TRBV5-6, TRBV5-1 and TRBV20-1.

These receptors have no known antigen. The TCR beta cDNA libraries carried unique molecular identifiers. From the PCR reads, TCRdb called clonotypes with MiXCR, one entry per CDR3 protein. This table has roughly 670,000 distinct CDR3 sequences, approximately 60% appearing once. The sequencing sample was made of blood. The receptors originated from a girl aged 2 to 9 with multiple sclerosis.

This chain joins TRBV15 and TRBJ2-1; a possible D gene is TRBD2 (5 bases). V lost 1 base and J lost 0, with 10 bases in between. CDR3 size: 16 residues. Germline V gene lookup returns CDR1 LNHNV and CDR2 YYDKDF (reference sequence). This chain's CDR3 is CATSRASLSSYNEQFF. CDR3 DNA: TGTGCCACCAGCAGAGCTAGCCTTAGCTCCTACAATGAGCAGTTCTTC.

For this clonotype: This CDR3 is missing its conserved last phenylalanine or tryptophan, likely due to a read error. The V gene is TRBV11-1, the J gene TRBJ2-5; a weak D match, TRBD1 (5 bases). This CDR3 contains 15 residues. V lost 2 bases and J 4 bases, leaving 14 bases between the germline ends. Germline CDR1 reads SGHAT; CDR2 reads FQDESV (reference sequence). CDR3 sequence (DNA): TGTGCCAGCAGCTTACCATTAGGGGTTGGAGAGACCCAGTACGTC. Translating gives CASSLPLGVGETQYV.

This clonotype was seen more than once but under ten times. CDR3 nucleotides: TGCAGCGGTGGAGGGCATAATCCAGATACGCAGTATTTT. The encoded protein is CSGGGHNPDTQYF. The chain carries TRBV29-1 and TRBJ2-3; D is perhaps TRBD2 (6 bases). The CDR3 runs to 13 residues. Germline CDR1 and CDR2: SQVTM and ANQGSEA. V shed 7 bases and J shed 4 bases, with 15 bases lying between them.

The chain joins TRBV2 to TRBJ2-3, with 7 nucleotides matching TRBD2. The CDR3 is 14 amino acids. Germline V CDR1 and CDR2: SNHLY, FYNNEI. V trimming: 8 bases; J trimming: 0 bases; junction bases outside the gene matches: 5. The CDR3 protein is CASGGDASTDTQYF. DNA for the CDR3: TGTGCCAGCGGGGGGGATGCTAGCACAGATACGCAGTATTTT.

V and J are TRBV27 and TRBJ2-3, with TRBD2 as a possible D gene (5 bases). V lost 7 bases to trimming and J lost 2 bases, with 19 bases between them. Germline V gene sequence: CDR1 MNHEY, CDR2 SMNVEV (reference sequence). The CDR3 loop spans 16 amino acids. The CDR3 DNA reads as TGTGCCAGCAACCCCTGGGCGGGCAGTTTCACAGATACGCAGTATTTT. Encoded protein: CASNPWAGSFTDTQYF.

The chain uses TRBV9 and TRBJ2-6; tentative D call: TRBD1 (5 bases). In germline, CDR1 is SGDLS, CDR2 YYNGEE. Trimming left V 3 bases short and J 0 bases short, with 10 bases between. The CDR3 has 16 residues. The CDR3, as DNA: TGTGCCAGCAGCGCGTACACAGGCTCTGGGGCCAACGTCCTGACTTTC. Translated: CASSAYTGSGANVLTF. The full variable domain, with the rest looked up from reference TRBV9 and TRBJ2-6, is DSGVTQTPKHLITATGQRVTLRCSPRSGDLSVYWYQQSLDQGLQFLIQYYNGEERAKGNILERFSAQQFPDLHSELNLSSLELGDSALYFCASSAYTGSGANVLTFGAGSRLTVL.

This chain links TRBV6-5 with TRBJ2-1, with a possible D match to TRBD2 (5 bases). V lost 8 bases and J 6 bases, leaving 17 bases between the germline ends. The CDR3 is 14 residues long. Germline-derived CDR1 and CDR2 are MNHEY and SVGAGI. DNA for the CDR3: TGTGCCAGCGGCCGGGTGAGGGTGACCAATGAGCAGTTCTTC. The encoded protein is CASGRVRVTNEQFF.

This clonotype was picked up a small number of times. The V and J genes are TRBV7-8 and TRBJ2-7, with 8 bases that match TRBD2. TRBJ2-5 matches the DNA end more closely, so the J call is doubtful. CDR1 is SGHVS and CDR2 is FQNEAQ in the germline V gene. The length of the CDR3 is 16 residues. This CDR3 is CASSLVASGSFGTQYF. CDR3 coding DNA: TGTGCCAGCAGCTTAGTTGCCAGCGGGAGTTTTGGGACCCAGTACTTC.

This clonotype appeared a single time. The gene calls are TRBV12-3 or TRBV12-4 and TRBJ2-5; D gene ambiguous. This CDR3 has 13 amino acids. Deletions cut 2 bases from V and 4 bases from J, with 8 bases between. The CDR3 sequence is CASSLSRRETQYF. The CDR3 region has the DNA TGTGCCAGCAGTTTAAGCAGGCGAGAGACCCAGTACTTC.

In its sample, this clonotype was seen a few times. The gene calls are TRBV20-1 and TRBJ2-5, with a tentative D call TRBD2 (5 bases). The germline gives CDR1 DFQATT, CDR2 SNEGSKA (reference sequence). V dropped 2 bases and J dropped 2 bases, with 6 bases sitting between them. The CDR3 loop spans 12 amino acids. This CDR3 reads CSARPGQETQYF. Written as DNA, the CDR3 is TGCAGTGCTAGACCGGGGCAAGAGACCCAGTACTTC.

This chain links TRBV4-2 with TRBJ2-1, with D unclear. Germline V gene sequence: CDR1 LGHNA, CDR2 YNFKEQ. There are 18 residues in the CDR3. V was trimmed by 1 base and J by 0 bases, leaving 16 bases between them. CDR3 nucleotide sequence: TGTGCCAGCAGCCAAGCTCCGACGCTCTGGAGCTCCTACAATGAGCAGTTCTTC. This encodes CASSQAPTLWSSYNEQFF.

The chain joins TRBV6-5 to TRBJ2-3, with 7 bases matching TRBD1. CDR1 is MNHEY, CDR2 SVGAGI, per germline. The CDR3 loop spans 17 amino acids. The J segment lost 2 bases and the V segment lost 0 bases, leaving 8 bases of the junction unmatched. This CDR3 reads CASSYSVGTANTDTQYF. CDR3 DNA sequence: TGTGCCAGCAGTTACTCAGTAGGGACAGCGAACACAGATACGCAGTATTTT.

The chain is built from TRBV7-2 and TRBJ1-2, with 10 bases aligning to TRBD1. CDR1 is SGHTA, CDR2 FQGNSA, per germline. The CDR3 has 14 amino acids. V was clipped by 2 bases and J by 8 bases; unmatched bases: 5. In nucleotides, the CDR3 is TGTGCCAGCAGCTTAAGGGGGACAGGGGAAGGCTACACCTTC. This codes for CASSLRGTGEGYTF.

The V gene is TRBV20-1, the J gene TRBJ2-7; D uncertain. From germline, CDR1 is DFQATT and CDR2 SNEGSKA (reference sequence). The CDR3 has 15 residues. V was pared by 3 bases and J by 0 bases, with 15 bases between. For the CDR3, the DNA is TGCAGTGCTAGCGTAGCCATTTGGAGCTCCTACGAGCAGTACTTC. This codes for CSASVAIWSSYEQYF.

The J gene is TRBJ2-4, the V gene TRBV7-2, with 7 bases matching TRBD1. J was trimmed by 3 bases and V by 2 bases; bases with no gene match: 4. The CDR3 has 15 residues. Germline-derived CDR1 and CDR2 are SGHTA and FQGNSA. Written as DNA, the CDR3 is TGTGCCAGCAGCTTAAGGGCAGGGGGCAAAAACATTCAGTACTTC. It codes for CASSLRAGGKNIQYF.

The rearrangement joins TRBV27 to TRBJ2-7; D gene uncertain. V dropped 3 bases and J dropped 2 bases, with 11 bases sitting between them. CDR3 length equals 14 residues. Germline V gives CDR1 MNHEY, CDR2 SMNVEV (reference sequence). The CDR3 nucleotides read TGTGCCAGCAGTTTTTCTGACCCTACCTACGAGCAGTACTTC. Translating gives CASSFSDPTYEQYF.

The chain joins TRBV5-1 to TRBJ2-5; TRBD1 agrees at 7 bases. The CDR3 length is 15 residues. The V gene's germline CDR1 is SGHRS and CDR2 YFSETQ. Losses at the gene ends were 4 bases for V and 5 bases for J; bases not matched to a gene: 11. The CDR3: CASSQIDRVRETQYF. The DNA of the CDR3 is TGCGCCAGCAGCCAAATCGACAGGGTGAGGGAGACCCAGTACTTC. The variable domain in full, with the rest retrieved from reference TRBV5-1 and TRBJ2-5, is KAGVTQTPRYLIKTRGQQVTLSCSPISGHRSVSWYQQTPGQGLQFLFEYFSETQRNKGNFPGRFSGRQFSNSRSEMNVSTLELGDSALYLCASSQIDRVRETQYFGPGTRLLVL.

This sequence joins TRBV20-1 and TRBJ2-1; D gene unclear. In germline, CDR1 is DFQATT, CDR2 SNEGSKA (reference sequence). Trimming pared 0 bases from V and 7 bases from J, leaving 19 bases between. This CDR3 is 16 amino acids long. The CDR3: CSAREWLDQLQNEQFF. The CDR3 nucleotides read TGCAGTGCTAGAGAGTGGTTGGACCAGTTACAGAATGAGCAGTTCTTC.

The chain combines TRBV5-1 with TRBJ1-2; perhaps TRBD1 as D (6 bases). V lost 3 bases and J lost 3, with 12 bases in between. Germline V gene sequence: CDR1 SGHRS, CDR2 YFSETQ. The CDR3 has 14 amino acids. CDR3 sequence reads: CASSWDIRYYGYTF. In DNA, the CDR3 is TGCGCCAGCAGCTGGGACATAAGATACTATGGCTACACCTTC.

The genes are TRBV20-1 and TRBJ1-2; 7 nucleotides align to TRBD1. CDR3 length: 11 amino acids. Germline CDR1 and CDR2: DFQATT and SNEGSKA (reference sequence). V shed 5 bases, J shed 8 bases, and the junction held 5 bases outside the gene matches. CDR3 DNA: TGCAGTGCTGATCGGACAGGCGGCTACACCTTC. Protein: CSADRTGGYTF.

The rearrangement links TRBV7-9 to TRBJ2-3, with D possibly being TRBD1 (6 bases). Germline V CDR1 and CDR2: SEHNR, FQNEAQ (reference sequence). Trimming took 5 bases from V and 2 from J, leaving 14 bases between them. This CDR3 has 15 amino acids. In nucleotides, the CDR3 is TGTGCCAGCAGCCCCACGGACAGCTTCACAGATACGCAGTATTTT. This translates into CASSPTDSFTDTQYF.

The chain links TRBV9 to TRBJ2-1, with a possible D match to TRBD2 (6 bases). Germline assignment: CDR1 SGDLS and CDR2 YYNGEE. This CDR3 region has 15 residues. V was shortened by 0 bases and J by 2 bases, with 9 bases between the two germline ends. Written as DNA, the CDR3 is TGTGCCAGCAGCGTAGGGGGGGACCCCTACAATGAGCAGTTCTTC. This translates into CASSVGGDPYNEQFF.

This clonotype was counted between two and nine times. V is TRBV20-1 and J is TRBJ2-1; 14 bases fit TRBD2. CDR3 length equals 15 residues. Germline lookup yields CDR1 DFQATT and CDR2 SNEGSKA (reference sequence). V was clipped by 5 bases and J by 8 bases; unmatched bases: 8. Written as DNA, the CDR3 is TGCAGTGCTGGACTAGCGGGGGGTAGCGGGGATGAGCAGTTCTTC. Its protein is CSAGLAGGSGDEQFF.

This clonotype has only a few counts. The rearrangement uses TRBV12-3 or TRBV12-4 and TRBJ1-5; D is perhaps TRBD1 (6 bases). The CDR3 contains 13 residues. Between the trimmed V and J ends, which lost 6 bases and 5 bases, there was a span of 11 bases. The CDR3 is CASRGGGDQPQHF. The CDR3 DNA reads TGTGCCAGCAGAGGGGGTGGAGATCAGCCCCAGCATTTT.

The J gene is TRBJ1-5, the V gene TRBV7-2; D uncertain. The V gene lost 5 bases and the J gene lost 4 bases, with 15 bases spanning the gap. Per the germline V gene, CDR1 is SGHTA and CDR2 is FQGNSA. The CDR3 runs to 15 residues. The CDR3 DNA is TGTGCCAGCAGCCCGGACGCAGGACGAAATCAGCCCCAGCATTTT. Amino acid sequence: CASSPDAGRNQPQHF.

This clonotype was counted only a few times. The genes are TRBV6-5 and TRBJ2-5; no reliable D call. With the DNA end fitting TRBJ2-7 better, the J assignment may be wrong. Looked up from germline, CDR1 is MNHEY and CDR2 is SVGAGI. This CDR3 comprises 14 residues. In nucleotides, the CDR3 is TGTGCCAGCAGTTACGACTTGTTGAAGGACGAGCAGTACTTC. It codes for CASSYDLLKDEQYF.

CDR3 sequence: CASSTLGQGASGYTF. DNA for the CDR3: TGTGCCAGCTCAACCCTCGGACAGGGGGCGAGTGGCTACACCTTC. The chain has TRBV12-3 or TRBV12-4 and TRBJ1-2; 11 bases are shared with TRBD1. V dropped 8 bases and J dropped 7; count of bases not matched to a gene: 12. This CDR3 has 15 residues.

The chain joins TRBV4-1 to TRBJ1-2; a possible D gene is TRBD1 (6 bases). The CDR3 contains 17 residues. Trimming cost V 3 bases and J 8 bases, with 25 bases left between them. CDR1 MGHRA and CDR2 YSYEKL come from the germline V gene. DNA for the CDR3: TGCGCCAGCAGCCAGGCCCTCACAGGGACCGAGGTAGGCGGCTACACCTTC. Translated: CASSQALTGTEVGGYTF.